This TCR beta chain was retrieved from a study of T cell changes during pregnancy in multiple sclerosis (dated by TCRdb to about 2019). Turning to the overall study: The study examined how the T cell repertoire changed over the course of pregnancy in women with multiple sclerosis.

The library relied on the immunoSEQ multiplex PCR assay. TCRdb holds this immuneACCESS table with in-frame rearrangements only. Some clones are missing; in checked studies, unresolved V genes explain under half, and the rest has no known cause. Counted in this sample were 39,000 or so clones; 94% of them appeared once. The top ten clones comprise 7.5% to 9.5% of the sample. As regards this clone: The specificity of this receptor is unknown. Per-base quality was not reported, and no clone a single base away is much larger than it.

V ends up 7 bases short and J 2 bases short, with an unmatched junction base count of 1. CDR3 length: 12 amino acids, cysteine to phenylalanine. The entry retains the CDR3 DNA only, 36 bases that are in frame from base 1. Looking up the germline V gene yields CDR1 SQVTM and CDR2 ANQGSEA. Recombination linked TRBV29-1 to TRBJ2-2; 7 middle bases align to TRBD1. This specimen was CD8+ T cells from peripheral blood mononuclear cells, taken in the third trimester of pregnancy. This clonotype originated in a female donor with multiple sclerosis, enrolled in a pregnancy study. Here is the DNA: TGCAGCGGGGACAGCAACACCGGGGAGCTGTTTTTT. Its translation is CSGDSNTGELFF.